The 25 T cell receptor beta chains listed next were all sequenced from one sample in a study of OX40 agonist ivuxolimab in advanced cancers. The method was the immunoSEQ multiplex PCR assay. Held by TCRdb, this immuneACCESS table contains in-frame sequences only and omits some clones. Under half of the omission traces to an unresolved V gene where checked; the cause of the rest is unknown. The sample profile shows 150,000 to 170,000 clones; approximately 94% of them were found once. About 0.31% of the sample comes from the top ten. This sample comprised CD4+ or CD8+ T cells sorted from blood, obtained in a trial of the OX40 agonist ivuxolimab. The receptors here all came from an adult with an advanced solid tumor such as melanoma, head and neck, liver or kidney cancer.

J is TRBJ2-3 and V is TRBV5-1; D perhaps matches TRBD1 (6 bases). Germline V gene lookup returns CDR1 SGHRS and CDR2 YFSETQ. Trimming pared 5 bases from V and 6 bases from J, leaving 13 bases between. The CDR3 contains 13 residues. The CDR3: CASSSGQRDTQYF. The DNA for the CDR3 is TGCGCCAGCAGTTCAGGACAGCGGGATACGCAGTATTTT.

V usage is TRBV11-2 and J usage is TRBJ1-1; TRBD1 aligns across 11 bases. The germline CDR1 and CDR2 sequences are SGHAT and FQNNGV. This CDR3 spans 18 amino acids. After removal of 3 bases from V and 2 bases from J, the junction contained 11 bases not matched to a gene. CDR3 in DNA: TGTGCCAGCAGCTTTTCTGGGACAGGGGGGGTCATTAACACTGAAGCTTTCTTT. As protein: CASSFSGTGGVINTEAFF.

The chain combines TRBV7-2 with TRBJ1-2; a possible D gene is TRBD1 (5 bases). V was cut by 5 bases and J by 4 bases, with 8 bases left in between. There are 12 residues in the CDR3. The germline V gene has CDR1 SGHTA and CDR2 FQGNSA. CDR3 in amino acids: CASSLQVYGYTF. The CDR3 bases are TGTGCCAGCAGCCTACAGGTCTATGGCTACACCTTC.

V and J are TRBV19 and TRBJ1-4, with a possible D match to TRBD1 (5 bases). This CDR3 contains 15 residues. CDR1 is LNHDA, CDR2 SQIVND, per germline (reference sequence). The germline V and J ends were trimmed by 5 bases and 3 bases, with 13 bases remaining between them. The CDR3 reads CASSEFGTPNEKLFF. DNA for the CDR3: TGTGCCAGTAGTGAATTCGGGACCCCTAATGAAAAACTGTTTTTT.

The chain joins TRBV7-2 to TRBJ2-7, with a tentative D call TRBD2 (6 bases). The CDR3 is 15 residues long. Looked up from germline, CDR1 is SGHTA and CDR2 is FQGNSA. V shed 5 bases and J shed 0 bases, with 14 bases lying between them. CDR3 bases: TGTGCCAGCAGCCCCCAAGCCGGGAGCTCCTACGAGCAGTACTTC. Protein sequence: CASSPQAGSSYEQYF.

This CDR3 reads CASSFRGPIRSLGYTF. The CDR3 DNA sequence: TGTGCCAGCAGTTTTAGGGGGCCGATTCGTAGCCTTGGCTACACCTTC. The V and J genes are TRBV28 and TRBJ1-2; TRBD1 agrees at 7 bases. The CDR3 consists of 16 residues. Germline CDR1 is MDHEN and CDR2 is SYDVKM. Losses at the gene ends were 3 bases for V and 7 bases for J; bases not matched to a gene: 14.

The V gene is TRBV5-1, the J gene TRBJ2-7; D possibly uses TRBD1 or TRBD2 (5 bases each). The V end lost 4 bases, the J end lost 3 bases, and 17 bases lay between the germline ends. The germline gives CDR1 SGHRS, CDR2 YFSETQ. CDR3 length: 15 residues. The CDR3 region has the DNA TGCGCCAGCAGCATAACCGGGACGCCGGACTACGAGCAGTACTTC. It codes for CASSITGTPDYEQYF.

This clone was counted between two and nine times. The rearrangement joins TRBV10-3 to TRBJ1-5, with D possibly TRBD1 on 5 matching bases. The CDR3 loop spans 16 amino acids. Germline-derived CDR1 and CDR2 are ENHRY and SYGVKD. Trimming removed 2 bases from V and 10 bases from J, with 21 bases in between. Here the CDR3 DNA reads TGTGCCATCAGTGAGATAGACCTGCAGAGGGGTCCACCCCAGCATTTT. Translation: CAISEIDLQRGPPQHF.

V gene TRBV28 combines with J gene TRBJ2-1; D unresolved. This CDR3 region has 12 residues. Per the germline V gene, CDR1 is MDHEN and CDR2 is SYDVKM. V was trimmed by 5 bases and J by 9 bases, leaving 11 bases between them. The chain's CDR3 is CASSPQAVEQFF. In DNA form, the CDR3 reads TGTGCCAGCAGTCCCCAGGCCGTTGAGCAGTTCTTC.

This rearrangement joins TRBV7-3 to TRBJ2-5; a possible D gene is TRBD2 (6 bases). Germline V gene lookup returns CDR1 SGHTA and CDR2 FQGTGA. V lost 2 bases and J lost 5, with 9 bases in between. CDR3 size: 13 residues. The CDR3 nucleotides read TGTGCCAGCAGCTTATCTGGGGGGGAGACCCAGTACTTC. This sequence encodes CASSLSGGETQYF.

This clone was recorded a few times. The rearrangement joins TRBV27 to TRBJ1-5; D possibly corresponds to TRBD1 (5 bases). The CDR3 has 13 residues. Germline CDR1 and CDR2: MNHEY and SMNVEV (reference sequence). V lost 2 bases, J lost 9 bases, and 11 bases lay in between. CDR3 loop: CASSLEGYGPQHF. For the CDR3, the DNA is TGTGCCAGCAGTTTAGAGGGGTACGGGCCCCAGCATTTT.

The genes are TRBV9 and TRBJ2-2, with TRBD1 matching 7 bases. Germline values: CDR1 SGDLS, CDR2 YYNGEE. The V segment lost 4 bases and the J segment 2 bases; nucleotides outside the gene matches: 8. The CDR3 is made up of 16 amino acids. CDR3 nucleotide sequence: TGTGCCAGCAGCCCGCCGACAGGGCCCAACACCGGGGAGCTGTTTTTT. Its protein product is CASSPPTGPNTGELFF.

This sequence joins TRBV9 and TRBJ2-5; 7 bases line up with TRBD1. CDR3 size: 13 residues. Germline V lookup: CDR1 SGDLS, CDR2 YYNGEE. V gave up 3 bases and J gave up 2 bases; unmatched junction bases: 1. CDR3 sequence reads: CASSAGQQETQYF. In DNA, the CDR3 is TGTGCCAGCAGCGCGGGACAGCAAGAGACCCAGTACTTC.

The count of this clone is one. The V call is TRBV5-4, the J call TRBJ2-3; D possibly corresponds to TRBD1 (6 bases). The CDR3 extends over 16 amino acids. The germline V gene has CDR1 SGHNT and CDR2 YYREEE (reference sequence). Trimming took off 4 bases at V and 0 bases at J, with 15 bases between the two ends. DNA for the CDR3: TGTGCCAGCAGCACGGGACACCCGGTCAGCACAGATACGCAGTATTTT. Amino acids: CASSTGHPVSTDTQYF.

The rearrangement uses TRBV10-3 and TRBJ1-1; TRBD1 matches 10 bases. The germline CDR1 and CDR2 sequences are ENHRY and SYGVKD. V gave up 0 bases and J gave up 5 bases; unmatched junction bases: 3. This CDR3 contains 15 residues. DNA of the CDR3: TGTGCCATCAGTGAGTCGACGGGACAGGGGACTGAAGCTTTCTTT. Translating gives CAISESTGQGTEAFF.

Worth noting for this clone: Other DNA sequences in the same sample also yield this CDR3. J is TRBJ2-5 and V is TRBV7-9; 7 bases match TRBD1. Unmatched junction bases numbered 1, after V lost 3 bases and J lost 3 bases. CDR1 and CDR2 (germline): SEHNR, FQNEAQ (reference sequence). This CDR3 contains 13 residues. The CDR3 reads CASSLGTEETQYF. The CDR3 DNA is TGTGCCAGCAGCTTGGGGACAGAAGAGACCCAGTACTTC. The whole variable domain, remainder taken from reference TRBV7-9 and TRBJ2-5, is DTGVSQNPRHKITKRGQNVTFRCDPISEHNRLYWYRQTLGQGPEFLTYFQNEAQLEKSRLLSDRFSAERPKGSFSTLEIQRTEQGDSAMYLCASSLGTEETQYFGPGTRLLVL.

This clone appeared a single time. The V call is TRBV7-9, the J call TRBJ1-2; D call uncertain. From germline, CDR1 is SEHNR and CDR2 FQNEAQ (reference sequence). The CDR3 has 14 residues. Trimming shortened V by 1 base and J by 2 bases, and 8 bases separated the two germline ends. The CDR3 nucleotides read TGTGCCAGCAGCTTAGGAGGACTAAACTATGGCTACACCTTC. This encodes CASSLGGLNYGYTF.

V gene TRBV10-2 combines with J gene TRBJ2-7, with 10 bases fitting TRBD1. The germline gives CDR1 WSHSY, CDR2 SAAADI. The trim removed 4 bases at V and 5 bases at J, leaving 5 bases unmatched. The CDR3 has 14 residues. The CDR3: CASSGTGGINEQYF. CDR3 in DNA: TGCGCCAGCAGTGGGACAGGGGGTATCAACGAGCAGTACTTC.

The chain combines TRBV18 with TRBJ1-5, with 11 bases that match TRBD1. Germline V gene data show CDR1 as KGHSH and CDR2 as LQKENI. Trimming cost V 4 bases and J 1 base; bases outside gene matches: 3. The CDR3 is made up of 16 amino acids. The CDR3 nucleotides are TGTGCCAGCTCACACGGACAGGGGGCGAGCAATCAGCCCCAGCATTTT. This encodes CASSHGQGASNQPQHF.

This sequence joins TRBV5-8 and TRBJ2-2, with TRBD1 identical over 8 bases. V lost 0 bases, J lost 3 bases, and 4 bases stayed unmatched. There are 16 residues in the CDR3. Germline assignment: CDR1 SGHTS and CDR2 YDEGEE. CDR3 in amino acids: CASSLDATGDTGELFF. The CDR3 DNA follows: TGTGCCAGCAGCTTGGACGCGACAGGGGACACCGGGGAGCTGTTTTTT.

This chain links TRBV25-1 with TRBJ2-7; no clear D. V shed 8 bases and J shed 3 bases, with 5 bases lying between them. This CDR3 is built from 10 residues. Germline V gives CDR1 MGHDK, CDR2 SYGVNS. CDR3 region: CASGDYEQYF. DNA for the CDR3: TGTGCCAGCGGAGACTACGAGCAGTACTTC.

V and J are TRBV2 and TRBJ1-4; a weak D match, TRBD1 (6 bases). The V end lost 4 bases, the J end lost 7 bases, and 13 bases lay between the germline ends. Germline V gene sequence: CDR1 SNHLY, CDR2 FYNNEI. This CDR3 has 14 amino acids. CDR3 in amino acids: CASSARGRGEKLFF. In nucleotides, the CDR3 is TGTGCCAGCAGTGCCCGGGGCAGGGGTGAAAAACTGTTTTTT. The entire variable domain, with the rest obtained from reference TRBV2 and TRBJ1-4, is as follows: EPEVTQTPSHQVTQMGQEVILRCVPISNHLYFYWYRQILGQKVEFLVSFYNNEISEKSEIFDDQFSVERPDGSNFTLKIRSTKLEDSAMYFCASSARGRGEKLFFGSGTQLSVL.

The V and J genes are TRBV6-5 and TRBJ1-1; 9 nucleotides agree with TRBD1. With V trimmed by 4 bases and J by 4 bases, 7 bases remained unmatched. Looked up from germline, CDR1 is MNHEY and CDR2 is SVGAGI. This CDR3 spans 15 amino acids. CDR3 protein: CASSWETGGVTEAFF. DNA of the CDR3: TGTGCCAGCAGTTGGGAGACAGGGGGAGTCACTGAAGCTTTCTTT.

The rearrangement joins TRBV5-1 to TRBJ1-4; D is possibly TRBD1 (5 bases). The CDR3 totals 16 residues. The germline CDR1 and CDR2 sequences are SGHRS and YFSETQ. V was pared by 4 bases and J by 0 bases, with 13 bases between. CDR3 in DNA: TGCGCCAGCAGCGTCAGGGTTGCGGCAACTAATGAAAAACTGTTTTTT. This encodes CASSVRVAATNEKLFF.

This CDR3 reads CASSFGQGGTEAFF. The DNA for the CDR3 is TGTGCCAGCAGTTTTGGACAGGGTGGTACTGAAGCTTTCTTT. The V and J genes are TRBV6-5 and TRBJ1-1; TRBD1 aligns across 8 bases. V lost 4 bases and J lost 5; bases outside the gene matches: 6. CDR1 and CDR2 from the germline V gene are MNHEY and SVGAGI. The CDR3 totals 14 residues.